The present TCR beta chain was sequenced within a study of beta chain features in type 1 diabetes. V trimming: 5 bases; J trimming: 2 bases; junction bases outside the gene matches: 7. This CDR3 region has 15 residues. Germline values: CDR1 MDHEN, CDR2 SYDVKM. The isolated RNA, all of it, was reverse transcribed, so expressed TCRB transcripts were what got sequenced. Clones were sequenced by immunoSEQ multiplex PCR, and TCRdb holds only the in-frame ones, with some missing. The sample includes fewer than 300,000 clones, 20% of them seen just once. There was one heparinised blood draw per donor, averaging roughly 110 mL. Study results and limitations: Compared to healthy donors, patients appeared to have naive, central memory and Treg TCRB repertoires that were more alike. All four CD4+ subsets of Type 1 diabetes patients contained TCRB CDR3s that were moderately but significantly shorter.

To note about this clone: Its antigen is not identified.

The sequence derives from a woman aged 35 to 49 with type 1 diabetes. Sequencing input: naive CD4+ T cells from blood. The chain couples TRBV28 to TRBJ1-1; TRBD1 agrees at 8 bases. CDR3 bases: TGTGCCAGCAGTGCGGACAGGGAGGGAAACACTGAAGCTTTCTTT. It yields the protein CASSADREGNTEAFF.